This T cell receptor (beta chain) was retrieved from a study of T cell responses to AZD1222 COVID-19 vaccine. Findings and limits, study-wide: Two AZD1222 doses significantly raised spike-specific TCR breadth and depth over controls. AZD1222 recipients seropositive at baseline numbered only 5 to 7. Unmutated variant regions are reportedly the target of nearly half of TCRs that are spike-specific. CD4 TCRs associated with vaccination spanned spike, dominating at 160-218 and 743-854.

Germline V gives CDR1 ENHRY, CDR2 SYGVKD. The CDR3 is 16 amino acids. V lost 6 bases, J lost 0 bases, and 3 bases stayed unmatched. The protocol was immunoSEQ multiplex PCR, while the TCRdb copy is restricted to in-frame clones and leaves out a portion. The profile covers some 150,000 clones, with 80% to 95% appearing a single time and under 4% taken by the ten largest. On this clone: Its antigen is not known.

Sequencing used peripheral blood, obtained 28 days after the second AZD1222 dose. The origin of this receptor is an adult who received the AZD1222 COVID-19 vaccine. This chain uses TRBV10-3 with TRBJ2-2; 11 bases agree with TRBD2. DNA of the CDR3: TGTGCCATCAGCGGGACTAGCGGTCCGAACACCGGGGAGCTGTTTTTT. Protein: CAISGTSGPNTGELFF.